Listed below are T cell receptor beta chains from one sample, sequenced in a study of blood T cell repertoires in COVID-19. Repertoires were generated with immunoSEQ multiplex PCR, while TCRdb's copy carries only in-frame clones and drops some. Of over 130,000 clones detected, around 90% appear once; the ten largest clones hold 8% to 11%. The sequenced sample was peripheral blood. These receptors all stem from a man aged 60-69 years with active or convalescent COVID-19. Both conserved end residues are part of each CDR3. A D gene is named only where the DNA matches it firmly. Clone size is shown for a subset of rows, as once, few, many or a class of expanded clone.

NA,TRBV27,TRBJ2-7,TRBD2,TGTGCCAGCAGGCCGCTCGGCGGGAGAAGTTACGAGCAGTACTTC,CASRPLGGRSYEQYF
NA,TRBV6-6,TRBJ2-1,NA,TGTGCCAGCAGTTTCAATAGCGCCTCCTACAATGAGCAGTTCTTC,CASSFNSASYNEQFF
NA,TRBV10-2,TRBJ2-3,TRBD2,TGCGCCAGCAGGGGGACTAGCGGCACAGATACGCAGTATTTT,CASRGTSGTDTQYF
once,TRBV7-8,TRBJ2-2,TRBD2,TGTGCCAGCAGCTTCTCTCGGACTAGCGGGAACACCGGGGAGCTGTTTTTT,CASSFSRTSGNTGELFF
NA,TRBV5-5,TRBJ1-6,TRBD1,TGTGCCAGCAGTAAACCGGGACAGGGGGATTCACCCCTCCACTTT,CASSKPGQGDSPLHF
once,TRBV5-1,TRBJ2-7,TRBD2,TGCGCCAGCAGCTTGGGTTGGACTAGCCGCTCCTACGAGCAGTACTTC,CASSLGWTSRSYEQYF
NA,TRBV5-4,TRBJ2-2,NA,TGTGCCAGCAGCTTGGACCCAGCGGGTCCCACCGGGGAGCTGTTTTTT,CASSLDPAGPTGELFF
NA,TRBV19,TRBJ2-2,TRBD2,TGTGCCAGTAGGCCGCGGGAGGAGCTCACCGGGGAGCTGTTTTTT,CASRPREELTGELFF
once,TRBV6-2/TRBV6-3,TRBJ2-1,NA,TGTGCCAGCAGCCACCCCGGGACTGCCTCCAATGAGCAGTTCTTC,CASSHPGTASNEQFF
NA,TRBV6-5,TRBJ2-7,NA,TGTGCCAGCAGTTCCCCGGAGCTACCCTACGAGCAGTACTTC,CASSSPELPYEQYF
NA,TRBV25-1,TRBJ1-4,TRBD1,TGTGCCAGCAGTAGGTTGGGACAGGGCGATAATGAAAAACTGTTTTTT,CASSRLGQGDNEKLFF
NA,TRBV18,TRBJ1-5,TRBD1,TGTGCCAGCTCACTTGGGACAGGGGGCTTGGAGCCCCAGCATTTT,CASSLGTGGLEPQHF
NA,TRBV6-5,TRBJ1-2,NA,TGTGCCAGCAGCAGCAACGGGAATGGTGGCTACACCTTC,CASSSNGNGGYTF
NA,TRBV28,TRBJ1-4,NA,TGTGCCAGCAGTTTCCGACAGGTCAAACTGTTTTTT,CASSFRQVKLFF